Listed below are T cell receptor beta chains from one sample, sequenced in a study of T-cell reconstitution after alpha-beta-depleted transplantation in children. From the PCR reads, TCRdb called clonotypes with MiXCR, one entry per CDR3 protein. The sample shows some 500,000 distinct CDR3 sequences, approximately 20% of them seen only once. The input for sequencing was PBMCs from the stem cell graft donor, taken from the stem cell graft. All receptors derive from a human donor who donated a stem cell graft to a child with acute lymphoblastic leukemia. Each CDR3 is given with its conserved first and last residue. The order of the fields is V gene, D gene, clone size, J gene, CDR3 DNA, CDR3 protein. The D gene is left open where the match is weak. Only some rows state a clone size, as once, few, many or a class for expanded clones.

>TRBV12-3/TRBV12-4|-|-|TRBJ1-2
TGTGCCAGCAGTTTGCGGGGACTAGAGGGCTACACCTTC
CASSLRGLEGYTF
>TRBV6-1|TRBD2|few|TRBJ2-5
TGTGCCAGCGGGACTAGCGGCTCGGGGACCCAGTACTTC
CASGTSGSGTQYF
>TRBV5-6|TRBD2|few|TRBJ2-3
TGTGCCAGCAGCGAAGGACTAGCGGGATTTATGGAACGCACAGATACGCAGTATTTT
CASSEGLAGFMERTDTQYF
>TRBV5-5|-|few|TRBJ2-1
TGTGCCAGCAGCCTACAGGAGGGCAATGAGCAGTTCTTC
CASSLQEGNEQFF
>TRBV12-5|-|-|TRBJ1-5
TGTGCTAGTGGTTTGGGTTTAAATCAGCCCCAGCATTTT
CASGLGLNQPQHF
>TRBV27|-|-|TRBJ1-5
TGTGCCAGCAGTTTATCGTGGGAGGGCAATCAGCCCCAGCATTTT
CASSLSWEGNQPQHF
>TRBV20-1|-|-|TRBJ2-6
TGCAGTGCTAGTTCGCGCAGGGGCCTCCTCTCTGGGGCCAACGTCCTGACTTTC
CSASSRRGLLSGANVLTF
>TRBV3-1|TRBD2|-|TRBJ2-1
TGTGCCAGCAGCCCGGGACTAGGGGTAGATGAGCAGTTCTTC
CASSPGLGVDEQFF
>TRBV7-9|TRBD1|-|TRBJ2-1
TGTGCCAGCAGCTCAGACACGGCAGGGGGCATCTACAATGAGCAGTTCTTC
CASSSDTAGGIYNEQFF
>TRBV18|-|few|TRBJ1-2
TGTGCCAGCTCACCACCGCAGGGGACCTATGGCTACACCTTC
CASSPPQGTYGYTF
>TRBV7-9|TRBD1|few|TRBJ2-2
TGTGCCAGCAGCCCGCAGACAGGGGCCGGATACACCGGGGAGCTGTTTTTT
CASSPQTGAGYTGELFF
>TRBV19|TRBD1|-|TRBJ1-5
TGTGCCAGTAGTACCACGGACAGGGTCCAGCATTTT
CASSTTDRVQHF
>TRBV11-2|-|-|TRBJ1-1
TGTGCCAGCAGCTCGTGGGGCGGGAACACTGAAGCTTTCTTT
CASSSWGGNTEAFF
>TRBV3-1|TRBD1|-|TRBJ2-7
TGTGCCACCACCCAGAGTACAGGGGCCTACTACGAGCAGTACTTC
CATTQSTGAYYEQYF
>TRBV6-1|TRBD2|-|TRBJ2-3
TGTGCCAGCAGGCCTAGCGGGGCTAGCACAGATACGCAGTATTTT
CASRPSGASTDTQYF
>TRBV9|-|-|TRBJ2-1
TGTGCCAGCAGCCCGGATCTTGAGCAGTTCTTC
CASSPDLEQFF
>TRBV16|TRBD1|few|TRBJ2-3
TGTGCCAGCAGCCGACAGGGGAAGCCAGATACGCAGTATTTT
CASSRQGKPDTQYF
>TRBV7-2|-|-|TRBJ1-3
TGTGCCAGCAGAGACTACTCTGGAAACACCATATATTTT
CASRDYSGNTIYF
>TRBV29-1|-|few|TRBJ1-1
TGCAGCGTAAAAGGACGGATGAACACTGAAGCTTTCTTT
CSVKGRMNTEAFF
>TRBV9|TRBD1|-|TRBJ1-2
TGTGCCAGCAGCTTCGGGACAGGGACAAACTATGGCTACACCTTC
CASSFGTGTNYGYTF
>TRBV6-1|-|-|TRBJ2-7
TGTGCCAGCAGTGACAGTGGAAGAGACTCTCCGCGCTACGAGCAGTACTTC
CASSDSGRDSPRYEQYF
>TRBV10-3|-|few|TRBJ2-7
TGTGCCATCAGTGAGGGGCAGGGGCAGTACTTC
CAISEGQGQYF
>TRBV27|TRBD1|many|TRBJ1-2
TGTGCCAGCAGTTATTACTACGACAGGGACAACTATGGCTACACCTTC
CASSYYYDRDNYGYTF
>TRBV25-1|TRBD2|few|TRBJ2-2
TGTGCCAGCACTCCGCCGGTGGGACTAGCGGGTCAGGAGCTGTTTTTT
CASTPPVGLAGQELFF
>TRBV6-1|-|-|TRBJ2-1
TGTGCCAGCAGTGCCGGGACCACCTCCTACAATGAGCAGTTCTTC
CASSAGTTSYNEQFF
>TRBV29-1|-|few|TRBJ2-2
TGCAGCGTCCGAAGAGGGGCGGCCGGGGAGCTGTTTTTT
CSVRRGAAGELFF
>TRBV7-9|-|-|TRBJ2-7
TGTGCCAGCAGCACCCCGCTTGCCTACGAGCAGTACTTC
CASSTPLAYEQYF
>TRBV28|-|-|TRBJ1-5
TGTGCCAGCATGTACGGGACGCCGGAAGATGGGCCCCAGCATTTT
CASMYGTPEDGPQHF
>TRBV27|-|-|TRBJ2-1
TGTGCCAGCACCGAGACAGGACTCAATGAGCAGTTCTTC
CASTETGLNEQFF
>TRBV5-1|-|few|TRBJ1-2
TGCGCCAGCAGGTTCCCGGGTGGAGCTAACTATGGCTACACCTTC
CASRFPGGANYGYTF